Shown below are 13 T cell receptor beta chains from a single sample sequenced in a study of blood T cell repertoires in COVID-19 (dated by TCRdb to the early 2020s). The library was made by the immunoSEQ multiplex PCR assay. TCRdb obtained this table from immuneACCESS and retained in-frame rearrangements with V and J assigned. These tables miss some clones; where compared with another copy, unresolved V genes account for less than half of the shortfall, and the remainder is unexplained. Present in this sample are around 100,000 clones, 88% of which were seen just once. Of the sample, about 3.2% falls within the top ten clones. The sequenced sample consisted of peripheral blood. The source is a human donor in a cohort sampled during active COVID-19.

This clone appeared a few times. The chain recombines TRBV7-3 with TRBJ1-2, with TRBD1 matching over 7 bases. The V gene's germline CDR1 is SGHTA and CDR2 FQGTGA. The CDR3 is 13 residues long. Trimming cost V 1 base and J 6 bases; bases outside gene matches: 2. The CDR3 region has the DNA TGTGCCAGCAGCTTAAGACAGGGTGATGGCTACACCTTC. As protein: CASSLRQGDGYTF.

The rearrangement uses TRBV7-2 and TRBJ1-2; 8 bases line up with TRBD1. The CDR3 consists of 15 residues. Germline values: CDR1 SGHTA, CDR2 FQGNSA. V was clipped by 2 bases and J by 8 bases; unmatched bases: 10. The DNA for the CDR3 is TGTGCCAGCAGCTTAACTTGGCAGGGGGCAAGGGGCTACACCTTC. This sequence encodes CASSLTWQGARGYTF.

In DNA, the CDR3 is TGTGCCAGCAGCTCCTTCGGGGGGCTGCTCGAGCAGTACTTC. Amino acid sequence: CASSSFGGLLEQYF. The chain links TRBV5-6 to TRBJ2-7, with D possibly TRBD2 on 7 matching bases. V dropped 3 bases and J dropped 6 bases, with 16 bases sitting between them. This CDR3 region has 14 residues. In germline, CDR1 is SGHDT, CDR2 YYEEEE.

The rearrangement links TRBV18 to TRBJ2-7; the match to TRBD2 covers 12 bases. The length of the CDR3 is 16 residues. Germline CDR1 and CDR2: KGHSH and LQKENI. Germline trimming cut 3 bases from V and 3 bases from J; bases unmatched to any gene: 6. The CDR3, as DNA: TGTGCCAGCTCACCCGTGGGACTAGCGGGCCACTACGAGCAGTACTTC. Encoded protein: CASSPVGLAGHYEQYF. Full variable domain (rest looked up from reference TRBV18 and TRBJ2-7): NAGVMQNPRHLVRRRGQEARLRCSPMKGHSHVYWYRQLPEEGLKFMVYLQKENIIDESGMPKERFSAEFPKEGPSILRIQQVVRGDSAAYFCASSPVGLAGHYEQYFGPGTRLTVT.

The V gene is TRBV9, the J gene TRBJ1-5, with TRBD1 as a possible D gene (6 bases). This CDR3 spans 15 amino acids. Trimming shortened V by 4 bases and J by 0 bases, and 11 bases separated the two germline ends. The V gene's germline CDR1 is SGDLS and CDR2 YYNGEE. This CDR3 is CASSTRGYSNQPQHF. For the CDR3, the DNA is TGTGCCAGCAGCACCAGGGGATATAGCAATCAGCCCCAGCATTTT.

The rearrangement links TRBV9 to TRBJ1-3, with TRBD1 identical over 10 bases. This CDR3 spans 16 amino acids. V lost 0 bases, J lost 2 bases, and 2 bases stayed unmatched. CDR1 and CDR2 (germline): SGDLS, YYNGEE. The CDR3 DNA reads as TGTGCCAGCAGCGTAGCGGGGACAGGGGCTGGAAACACCATATATTTT. The encoded protein is CASSVAGTGAGNTIYF.

The V call is TRBV9, the J call TRBJ2-1, with D possibly TRBD2 on 5 matching bases. V was trimmed by 3 bases and J by 9 bases, leaving 22 bases between them. Germline values: CDR1 SGDLS, CDR2 YYNGEE. The CDR3 runs to 16 residues. The CDR3 loop is CASSEGDYLGLTEQFF. CDR3 nucleotides: TGTGCCAGCAGCGAAGGAGACTACTTGGGTCTCACTGAGCAGTTCTTC.

The chain has TRBV28 and TRBJ1-4; 9 nucleotides align to TRBD1. CDR1 is MDHEN and CDR2 is SYDVKM in the germline V gene. There are 15 residues in the CDR3. J gave up 8 bases and V 7 bases, and 11 bases lay outside the gene matches. CDR3 DNA sequence: TGTGCCAGCAAGAAGAGGGACAGGGAGCAAGAAAAACTGTTTTTT. Translation: CASKKRDREQEKLFF. The entire variable domain, with the rest obtained from reference TRBV28 and TRBJ1-4, is as follows: DVKVTQSSRYLVKRTGEKVFLECVQDMDHENMFWYRQDPGLGLRLIYFSYDVKMKEKGDIPEGYSVSREKKERFSLILESASTNQTSMYLCASKKRDREQEKLFFGSGTQLSVL.

The chain links TRBV3-1 (or the pseudogene TRBV3-2) to TRBJ1-3; no definite D call. Between the trimmed V and J ends, which lost 1 base and 3 bases, there was a span of 10 bases. This CDR3 has 15 amino acids. Per the germline V gene, CDR1 is LGHDT and CDR2 is YNNKEL (reference sequence). The chain's CDR3 is CASSQGSRLGNTIYF. The CDR3 DNA reads TGTGCCAGCAGCCAAGGGAGCCGGCTTGGAAACACCATATATTTT.

The rearrangement joins TRBV6-4 to TRBJ2-1, with D maybe TRBD2 (6 bases). This CDR3 has 16 amino acids. Trimming took 8 bases from V and 4 from J, leaving 21 bases between them. CDR1 MRHNA and CDR2 SNTAGT come from the germline V gene. The DNA for the CDR3 is TGTGCCAGCGGGCTAGCGCCCGACAGCTCATACAATGAGCAGTTCTTC. It is translated as CASGLAPDSSYNEQFF.

The V call is TRBV19, the J call TRBJ2-7, with D maybe TRBD2 (6 bases). The V gene lost 0 bases and the J gene lost 6 bases, with 12 bases spanning the gap. The CDR3 runs to 14 residues. The germline CDR1 and CDR2 sequences are LNHDA and SQIVND (reference sequence). CDR3 coding DNA: TGTGCCAGTAGTATAGAACCCAGGCGGGGCGAGCAGTACTTC. It translates to CASSIEPRRGEQYF.

The chain recombines TRBV28 with TRBJ2-7; 11 bases match TRBD1. The CDR3 contains 15 residues. CDR1 and CDR2 from the germline V gene are MDHEN and SYDVKM. The junction had 15 bases not matched to a gene; V was cut back by 9 bases and J by 8 bases. CDR3 sequence (DNA): TGTGCCAGTTCACTCCCGGGACAGGGGGTCCTAAAGCAGTACTTC. Its protein is CASSLPGQGVLKQYF.

For this clone: An end of the junction differs from the germline gene, which may be a read error. The chain recombines TRBV10-1 with TRBJ2-5, with TRBD2 matching 12 bases. CDR3 length: 16 residues. CDR1 is WNHNN, CDR2 SYGVQD, per germline (reference sequence). CDR3 protein: CASSGGLAGHQETQYF. The CDR3 bases are TGCGCCAGCAGCGGAGGACTAGCGGGGCACCAAGAGACTCAGTACTTC.